This section outlines one TCR beta chain sequence together with its context. CDR3 length: 14 residues. Germline-derived CDR1 and CDR2 are KGHSH and LQKENI. Trimming shortened V by 0 bases and J by 7 bases, and 7 bases separated the two germline ends. The data originate from a study of blood T cell repertoires in COVID-19. Study in general: Sources were T cells, B-cell-depleted T cells, or PBMCs; the material itself was cDNA or gDNA.

Per the study methods: Using reference gene primer amplification, nucleated cell counts were estimated. The repertoire was sequenced with immunoSEQ multiplex PCR; TCRdb's copy has only in-frame clones and lacks some. That table supplies the V and J calls and clone size; D and trimming were determined from the DNA. The sample holds some 190,000 clones; about 85% are singletons and the top ten take about 5%. The rearrangement uses TRBV18 and TRBJ1-6; D call uncertain. Input material: peripheral blood. This receptor was obtained from a woman aged 80 or over with acute or convalescent COVID-19. The CDR3 DNA follows: TGTGCCAGCTCACCACCGGAGGTGAATTCACCCCTCCACTTT. Its protein is CASSPPEVNSPLHF.